The TCR beta chain described here comes from a study of blood T cell repertoires in COVID-19. Original processing methods: Amplification with reference gene primers provided the estimates of nucleated cell counts. The method was immunoSEQ multiplex PCR; TCRdb's version includes in-frame clones alone and lacks a portion of them. That table furnishes V, J and clone size, whereas the DNA furnished D and trimming. Of 200,000 to 250,000 clones in the sample, about 90% are singletons; the top ten hold about 0.8%. CDR3 length: 14 amino acids. CDR1 and CDR2 from the germline V gene are SQVTM and ANQGSEA. The V end was cut by 2 bases, the J end by 4 bases, with 14 bases between. This clone has just one count. Seattle patients were enrolled while actively infected and followed longitudinally.

The clonotype was recovered from a man aged 55 to 70 with COVID-19, enrolled during active disease. The rearrangement uses TRBV29-1 and TRBJ1-2; maybe TRBD1 (5 bases). Sequencing was carried out using peripheral blood. The CDR3, as DNA: TGCAGCGTTGAAAGGGGTTGGCAGGGCTATGGCTACACCTTC. Protein sequence: CSVERGWQGYGYTF.